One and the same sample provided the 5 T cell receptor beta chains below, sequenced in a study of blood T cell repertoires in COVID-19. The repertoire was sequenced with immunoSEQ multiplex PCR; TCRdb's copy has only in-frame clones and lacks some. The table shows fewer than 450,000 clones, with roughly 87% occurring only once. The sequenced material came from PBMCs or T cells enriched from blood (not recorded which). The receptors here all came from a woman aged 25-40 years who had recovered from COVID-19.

The CDR3 region is CASSSSGGVQETQYF. CDR3 nucleotide sequence: TGTGCCAGCAGCTCCAGCGGGGGGGTCCAAGAGACCCAGTACTTC. The chain joins TRBV5-4 to TRBJ2-5; 10 nucleotides agree with TRBD2. V lost 3 bases, J lost 1 base, and 3 bases stayed unmatched. The CDR3 has 15 residues. Germline lookup yields CDR1 SGHNT and CDR2 YYREEE (reference sequence).

CDR3 loop: CASSSPGQGALFGYTF. In nucleotides, the CDR3 is TGTGCCAGCAGTTCCCCGGGACAGGGGGCGCTTTTTGGCTACACCTTC. The chain is built from TRBV6-2 or TRBV6-3 and TRBJ1-2, with 12 positions matching TRBD1. Per the germline V gene, CDR1 is MNHEY and CDR2 is SVGEGT. The CDR3 runs 16 residues. V gave up 4 bases and J gave up 7 bases; unmatched junction bases: 10.

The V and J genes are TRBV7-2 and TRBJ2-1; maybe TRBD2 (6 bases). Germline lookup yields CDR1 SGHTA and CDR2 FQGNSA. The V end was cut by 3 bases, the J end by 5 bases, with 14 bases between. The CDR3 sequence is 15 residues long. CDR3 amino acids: CASSLDTGRNNEQFF. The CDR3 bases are TGTGCCAGCAGCTTGGATACGGGGAGGAACAATGAGCAGTTCTTC.

CDR3 sequence reads: CASSLSSEPREQYF. Here the CDR3 DNA reads TGTGCCAGCAGCTTAAGTTCGGAGCCCCGGGAGCAGTACTTC. The rearrangement uses TRBV11-3 and TRBJ2-7; D is ambiguous. The V and J ends lost 2 bases and 7 bases respectively, with 15 bases between them. Germline V gene lookup returns CDR1 SGHNT and CDR2 YENEEA. This CDR3 region has 14 residues.

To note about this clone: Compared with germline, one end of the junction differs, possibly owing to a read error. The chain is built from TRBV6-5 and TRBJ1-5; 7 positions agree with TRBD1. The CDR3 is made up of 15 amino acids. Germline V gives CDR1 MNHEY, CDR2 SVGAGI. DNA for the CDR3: TGTGCCAGCAGTGACTCAGGGGGAGTGGGTCAGCCCCAGCATTTT. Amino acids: CASSDSGGVGQPQHF.